These T cell receptor beta chains were read from a single sample in a study of vaccination and CD4 T cells after COVID-19. Each CDR3 protein is one row after TCRdb ran MiXCR on the PCR reads. The top ten clones hold under 3% of a sample with some 20,000 distinct CDR3 sequences, 43% of them seen once. Their antigens are not known. The sample here was CD4+ T cells from blood, cultured in vitro, taken after SARS-CoV-2 vaccination. The origin of the receptors is a human donor who had recovered from COVID-19. Each CDR3 is given with its conserved first and last residue. A D gene is named only where the DNA matches it firmly. Not every row has a clone size; where given, it reads once, few, many or a size class.

v_gene: TRBV6-2/TRBV6-3; abundance: few; j_gene: TRBJ1-5; d_gene: .; CDR3nt: TGTGCCAGCAGCTGGCGTCTTCTTCCGGGATCACCACCTTATAGCAATCAGCCCCAGCATTTT; CDR3aa: CASSWRLLPGSPPYSNQPQHF
v_gene: TRBV20-1; abundance: .; j_gene: TRBJ2-5; d_gene: TRBD2; CDR3nt: TGCAGTGCTCTCACCCCGGGAGGGGAGACCCAGTACTTC; CDR3aa: CSALTPGGETQYF
v_gene: TRBV19; abundance: once; j_gene: TRBJ2-5; d_gene: .; CDR3nt: TGTGCCAGTAGTATCAGTGGGAGGGAGACCCAGTACTTC; CDR3aa: CASSISGRETQYF
v_gene: TRBV11-2; abundance: .; j_gene: TRBJ2-5; d_gene: .; CDR3nt: TGTGCCAGCAGCTTAGACTCGGGAGAGGGAGAGACCCAGTACTTC; CDR3aa: CASSLDSGEGETQYF
v_gene: TRBV6-1; abundance: .; j_gene: TRBJ2-1; d_gene: .; CDR3nt: TGTGCCAGCAGTAAAGAGGGCAGGGCTTACAATGAGCAGTTCTTC; CDR3aa: CASSKEGRAYNEQFF
v_gene: TRBV7-9; abundance: .; j_gene: TRBJ2-1; d_gene: .; CDR3nt: TGTGCCAGCAGCTTGACGGGAAACGAGCAGTTCTTC; CDR3aa: CASSLTGNEQFF
v_gene: TRBV4-1; abundance: .; j_gene: TRBJ2-4; d_gene: TRBD2; CDR3nt: TGCGCCAGCAGCCAAGGACTAGCGGGTAACCTAGCCAAAAACATTCAGTACTTC; CDR3aa: CASSQGLAGNLAKNIQYF
v_gene: TRBV5-1; abundance: .; j_gene: TRBJ1-6; d_gene: .; CDR3nt: TGCGCCAGCAGCTTAGCGCAGGACCATAATTCACCCCTCCACTTT; CDR3aa: CASSLAQDHNSPLHF
v_gene: TRBV19; abundance: once; j_gene: TRBJ1-4; d_gene: .; CDR3nt: TGTGCCAGTAGTACCGTTGGGGAAAAACTGTTTTTT; CDR3aa: CASSTVGEKLFF
v_gene: TRBV6-1; abundance: few; j_gene: TRBJ2-2; d_gene: .; CDR3nt: TGTGCCAGCAGTCGGTGGACAGAGAACACCGGGGAGCTGTTTTTT; CDR3aa: CASSRWTENTGELFF
v_gene: TRBV2; abundance: .; j_gene: TRBJ1-5; d_gene: TRBD1; CDR3nt: TGTGCCAGCAGTGTGGACAGGGGCGACAATCAGCCCCAGCATTTT; CDR3aa: CASSVDRGDNQPQHF
v_gene: TRBV12-3/TRBV12-4; abundance: .; j_gene: TRBJ2-7; d_gene: .; CDR3nt: TGTGCCAGCAGTTTTACGAATTACGAGCAGTACTTC; CDR3aa: CASSFTNYEQYF
v_gene: TRBV7-8; abundance: few; j_gene: TRBJ1-6; d_gene: .; CDR3nt: TGTGCCAGCAGCTTAGGCGACAGGAATTCACCCCTCCACTTT; CDR3aa: CASSLGDRNSPLHF
v_gene: TRBV18; abundance: .; j_gene: TRBJ2-5; d_gene: .; CDR3nt: TGTGCCAGCTCACCACCGAACCGATCTCAAGAGACCCAGTACTTC; CDR3aa: CASSPPNRSQETQYF
v_gene: TRBV20-1; abundance: few; j_gene: TRBJ1-2; d_gene: .; CDR3nt: TGCAGTGCTAGAGATAGGGTAGGCTATGGCTACACCTTC; CDR3aa: CSARDRVGYGYTF
v_gene: TRBV6-2/TRBV6-3; abundance: .; j_gene: TRBJ1-2; d_gene: TRBD1; CDR3nt: TGTGCCAGCAGTCAAGACAGGGGTCTCGGCTATAACTATGGCTACACCTTC; CDR3aa: CASSQDRGLGYNYGYTF
v_gene: TRBV19; abundance: few; j_gene: TRBJ1-2; d_gene: TRBD1; CDR3nt: TGTGCCAGTAGTAGGGCCCCGATGGGACAGAACTATGGCTACACCTTC; CDR3aa: CASSRAPMGQNYGYTF
v_gene: TRBV7-2; abundance: .; j_gene: TRBJ2-1; d_gene: .; CDR3nt: TGTGCCAGCAGCTTTAGCCAGTACAATGAGCAGTTCTTC; CDR3aa: CASSFSQYNEQFF
v_gene: TRBV6-1; abundance: few; j_gene: TRBJ2-5; d_gene: .; CDR3nt: TGTGCCAGCAGTGAAACGCGGGAGACCCAGTACTTC; CDR3aa: CASSETRETQYF
v_gene: TRBV12-1; abundance: once; j_gene: TRBJ1-5; d_gene: .; CDR3nt: TGTGCCAGCAGCTTTCGGGGGGGCAATCAGCCCCAGCATTTT; CDR3aa: CASSFRGGNQPQHF